The present T cell receptor beta chain was sequenced within a study of T cells in Graves' hyperthyroidism and ophthalmopathy. Amplified TCR beta CDR3 regions came from RNA transcripts. Primed by the HTBI set, a first-round RT-PCR was run on the TCR CDR3. One entry per CDR3 protein, called by TCRdb with MiXCR from the multiplex PCR reads. The sample includes some 370,000 distinct CDR3 sequences, about a sixth of them seen just once. This TCR was sampled from a woman aged 30 to 39 with Graves' hyperthyroidism that later progressed to Graves' ophthalmopathy. Sample: blood.

The CDR3 DNA is TGTGCCAGTACGGCGTTAGCGGCTGGAGATACGCAGTATTTT. Protein: CASTALAAGDTQYF. This chain links TRBV19 with TRBJ2-3; D is possibly TRBD2 (6 bases). The germline V gene encodes CDR1 LNHDA and CDR2 SQIVND (reference sequence). This CDR3 contains 14 residues. The V gene lost 7 bases and the J gene lost 5 bases, with 16 bases spanning the gap.